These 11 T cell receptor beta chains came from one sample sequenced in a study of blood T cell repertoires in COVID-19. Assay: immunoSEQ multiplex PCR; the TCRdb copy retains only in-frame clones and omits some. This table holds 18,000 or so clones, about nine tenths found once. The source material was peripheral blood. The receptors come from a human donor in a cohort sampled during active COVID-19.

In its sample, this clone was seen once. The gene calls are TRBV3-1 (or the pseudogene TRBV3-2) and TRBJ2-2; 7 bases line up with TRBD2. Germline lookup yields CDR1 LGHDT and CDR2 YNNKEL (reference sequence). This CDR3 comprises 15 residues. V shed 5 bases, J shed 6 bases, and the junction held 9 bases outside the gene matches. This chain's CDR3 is CASSFREGAAGELFF. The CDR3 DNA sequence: TGTGCCAGCAGCTTCAGGGAGGGTGCGGCCGGGGAGCTGTTTTTT.

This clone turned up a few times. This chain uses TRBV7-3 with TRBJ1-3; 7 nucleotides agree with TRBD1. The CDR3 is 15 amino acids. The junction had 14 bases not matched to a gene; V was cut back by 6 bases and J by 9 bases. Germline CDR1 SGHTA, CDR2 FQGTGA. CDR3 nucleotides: TGTGCCAGCAGTCCCGGACAGGAACCTCCTCTCACCATATATTTT. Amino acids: CASSPGQEPPLTIYF.

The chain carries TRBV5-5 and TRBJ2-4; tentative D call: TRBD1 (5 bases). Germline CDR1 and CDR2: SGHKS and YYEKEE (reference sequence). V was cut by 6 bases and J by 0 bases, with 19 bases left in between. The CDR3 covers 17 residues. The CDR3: CASTPHPVGVAKNIQYF. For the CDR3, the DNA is TGTGCCAGCACCCCTCATCCCGTAGGGGTAGCCAAAAACATTCAGTACTTC.

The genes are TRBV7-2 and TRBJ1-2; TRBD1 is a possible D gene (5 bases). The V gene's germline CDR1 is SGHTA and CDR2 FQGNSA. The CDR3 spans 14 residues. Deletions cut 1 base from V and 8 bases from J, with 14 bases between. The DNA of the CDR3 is TGTGCCAGCAGCTTAGGACCGGGGGTGGAAGGCTACACCTTC. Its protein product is CASSLGPGVEGYTF.

CDR3 residues: CASSPLPPGKNTEAFF. The CDR3 bases are TGTGCCAGCTCACCACTCCCGCCGGGTAAGAACACTGAAGCTTTCTTT. The chain recombines TRBV18 with TRBJ1-1; D not certain. Deletions cut 1 base from V and 1 base from J, with 13 bases between. CDR1 and CDR2 from the germline V gene are KGHSH and LQKENI. The CDR3 is 16 residues long.

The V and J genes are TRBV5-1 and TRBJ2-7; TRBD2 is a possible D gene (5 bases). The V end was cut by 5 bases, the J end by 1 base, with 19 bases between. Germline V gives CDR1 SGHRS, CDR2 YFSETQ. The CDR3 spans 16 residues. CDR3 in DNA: TGCGCCAGCAGTCCGGAGGCTACCACAGTTTCCTACGAGCAGTACTTC. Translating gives CASSPEATTVSYEQYF. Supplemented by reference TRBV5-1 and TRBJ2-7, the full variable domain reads KAGVTQTPRYLIKTRGQQVTLSCSPISGHRSVSWYQQTPGQGLQFLFEYFSETQRNKGNFPGRFSGRQFSNSRSEMNVSTLELGDSALYLCASSPEATTVSYEQYFGPGTRLTVT.

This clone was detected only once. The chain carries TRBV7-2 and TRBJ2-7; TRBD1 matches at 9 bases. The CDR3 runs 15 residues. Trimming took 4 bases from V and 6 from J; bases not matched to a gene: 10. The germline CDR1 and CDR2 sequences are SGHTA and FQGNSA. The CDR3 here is CASSSSGTGLSEQYF. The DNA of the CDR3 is TGTGCCAGCAGCTCATCCGGGACAGGGCTCTCCGAGCAGTACTTC.

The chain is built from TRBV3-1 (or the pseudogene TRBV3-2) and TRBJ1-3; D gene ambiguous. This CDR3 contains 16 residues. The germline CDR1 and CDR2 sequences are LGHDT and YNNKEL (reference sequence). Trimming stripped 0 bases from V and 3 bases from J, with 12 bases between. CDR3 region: CASSQDLGRIGNTIYF. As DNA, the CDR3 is TGTGCCAGCAGCCAAGATCTGGGCAGGATTGGAAACACCATATATTTT.

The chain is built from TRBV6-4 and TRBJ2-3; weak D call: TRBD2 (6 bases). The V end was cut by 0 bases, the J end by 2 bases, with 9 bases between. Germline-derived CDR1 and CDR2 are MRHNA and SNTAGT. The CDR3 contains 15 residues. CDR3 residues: CASSDSGGTTDTQYF. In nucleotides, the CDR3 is TGTGCCAGCAGTGACTCGGGGGGAACCACAGATACGCAGTATTTT.

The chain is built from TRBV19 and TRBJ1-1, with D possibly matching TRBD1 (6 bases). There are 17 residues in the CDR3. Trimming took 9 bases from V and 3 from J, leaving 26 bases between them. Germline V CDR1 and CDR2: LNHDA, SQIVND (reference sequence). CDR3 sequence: CASRQQGLIVVDTEAFF. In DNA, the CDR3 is TGTGCCAGCAGGCAGCAGGGGCTAATCGTTGTGGACACTGAAGCTTTCTTT.

The CDR3 here is CASSPRGARSPLHF. The CDR3, as DNA: TGCGCCAGCAGCCCACGGGGGGCGAGGTCACCCCTCCACTTT. The chain couples TRBV4-1 to TRBJ1-6; D is perhaps TRBD1 (6 bases). Germline V gives CDR1 MGHRA, CDR2 YSYEKL. V was clipped by 4 bases and J by 10 bases, with 14 bases between them. The CDR3 extends over 14 amino acids.